This TCR beta chain was sequenced for a study of control samples from healthy donors and cancer patients. The V end was cut by 3 bases, the J end by 9 bases, with 6 bases between. Per the germline V gene, CDR1 is ENHRY and CDR2 is SYGVKD. The CDR3 length is 11 residues. Assay: immunoSEQ multiplex PCR; the TCRdb copy retains only in-frame clones and omits some. The table lists about 100,000 clones, roughly 90% of them singletons. Sequencing was done on a sample of blood. The gene calls are TRBV10-3 and TRBJ2-1; D gene unclear. This TCR came from a woman in her forties or fifties in good health. The CDR3 DNA reads as TGTGCCATCAGTGAAGGACGTGAGCAGTTCTTC. Translating gives CAISEGREQFF.